These T cell receptor beta chains were read from a single sample in a study of T cell responses to AZD1222 COVID-19 vaccine. Sequencing used immunoSEQ multiplex PCR; TCRdb keeps in-frame clones, though not all of them. Of 140,000 or so clones in the sample, about 86% are singletons; the top ten hold less than 6%. The sample here was peripheral blood, taken 28 days after the second AZD1222 dose. Source of these receptors: an adult who received the AZD1222 COVID-19 vaccine. CDR3s include the opening cysteine and the closing phenylalanine or tryptophan. Each record gives: V gene, J gene, clone size, CDR3 protein. A row's size may be missing; if present it is once, few, many or a size class.

>TRBV6-5|TRBJ1-6|NA
CASSYDKGNSPLHF
>TRBV11-2|TRBJ1-1|NA
CASRSTGAGTEAFF
>TRBV5-1|TRBJ2-3|NA
CASRVTSGVPDTQYF
>TRBV14|TRBJ2-1|once
CASSQAPSGMGGEQFF
>TRBV6-1|TRBJ2-1|NA
CASSDPNWQSSYNEQFF
>TRBV10-2|TRBJ1-3|NA
CASSEMGSSGNTIYF
>TRBV5-1|TRBJ2-1|NA
CASSSNGQGAYEQFF
>TRBV19|TRBJ2-6|NA
CASSSAARSGGRSGANVLTF
>TRBV5-6|TRBJ2-3|NA
CASSFPTRGGTDTQYF
>TRBV5-1|TRBJ1-1|NA
CASSLAGMNTEAFF
>TRBV18|TRBJ2-3|NA
CASSRTVPATDTQYF
>TRBV28|TRBJ2-5|NA
CASSVRLVGETQYF
>TRBV27|TRBJ2-2|NA
CASSFLATGELFF
>TRBV19|TRBJ2-5|NA
CASSIGGSGGKTQYF
>TRBV29-1|TRBJ1-2|NA
CSGERETLHGYTF
>TRBV11-3|TRBJ2-7|NA
CASSYNHAGAEQYF
>TRBV11-3|TRBJ1-3|NA
CASSLSSGNTIYF